This is a list of T cell receptor beta chains from one sample in a study of cytomegalovirus exposure and HLA in healthy donors. Data came from immunoSEQ multiplex PCR; TCRdb stores just in-frame clones and leaves some out. The table records about 120,000 clones, around 90% of them present only once. Sample: PBMCs. These receptors came from a woman under 30 in good health and CMV-seronegative. CDR3s include the opening cysteine and the closing phenylalanine or tryptophan. The order of the fields is clone size, V gene, D gene, J gene, CDR3 protein, CDR3 DNA. A D gene is named only where the DNA matches it firmly. Clone size is shown for a subset of rows, as once, few, many or a class of expanded clone.

.	TRBV6-1	.	TRBJ1-5	CASSETWTEPLSNQPQHF	TGTGCCAGCAGTGAAACTTGGACAGAGCCGCTAAGCAATCAGCCCCAGCATTTT
.	TRBV5-4	.	TRBJ1-2	CASSFPGDPGSFYGYTF	TGTGCCAGCAGCTTCCCTGGAGACCCCGGCTCCTTCTATGGCTACACCTTC
.	TRBV2	.	TRBJ2-7	CASSAPGGATYEQYF	TGTGCCAGCAGTGCCCCGGGCGGGGCTACCTACGAGCAGTACTTC
once	TRBV10-2	.	TRBJ2-7	CASRYEGSELYF	TGCGCCAGCAGGTATGAGGGATCAGAGTTGTACTTC
.	TRBV19	TRBD1	TRBJ2-7	CASRQGVSYEQYF	TGTGCCAGTAGACAGGGGGTCTCCTACGAGCAGTACTTC
.	TRBV6-6	.	TRBJ2-1	CASSIGGGYNEQFF	TGTGCCAGCAGTATTGGGGGAGGTTACAATGAGCAGTTCTTC
.	TRBV5-1	.	TRBJ1-5	CASSFLGGNQPQHF	TGCGCCAGCAGCTTCCTGGGGGGGAATCAGCCCCAGCATTTT
.	TRBV2	TRBD1	TRBJ1-1	CASSVTRDRGGTEAFF	TGTGCCAGCAGTGTCACCCGGGACAGGGGAGGAACTGAAGCTTTCTTT
few	TRBV7-9	.	TRBJ2-3	CASSQVKSGAPDTQYF	TGTGCCAGCAGTCAAGTTAAATCAGGGGCCCCAGATACGCAGTATTTT
.	TRBV27	TRBD2	TRBJ2-1	CASETSGSSNEQFF	TGTGCCAGCGAAACTAGCGGGAGTAGCAATGAGCAGTTCTTC
.	TRBV4-1	TRBD1	TRBJ1-3	CASSQGQGLGNTIYF	TGCGCCAGCAGCCAAGGACAGGGGCTTGGAAACACCATATATTTT
.	TRBV6-5	.	TRBJ2-2	CASSNDRTNTGELFF	TGTGCCAGCAGTAATGACAGGACAAACACCGGGGAGCTGTTTTTT
once	TRBV9	TRBD1	TRBJ1-4	CASSSRTGFNEKLFF	TGTGCCAGCAGCTCTAGGACAGGTTTTAATGAAAAACTGTTTTTT
few	TRBV6-1	.	TRBJ2-7	CASSVSSYEQYF	TGTGCCAGCAGTGTTAGCTCCTACGAGCAGTACTTC
.	TRBV7-9	.	TRBJ1-3	CASSLAGSGNTIYF	TGTGCCAGCAGCCTGGCCGGGTCTGGAAACACCATATATTTT
few	TRBV13	.	TRBJ1-2	CASSPGSGRGGYTF	TGTGCCAGCAGCCCCGGGTCGGGGAGAGGCGGCTACACCTTC
few	TRBV28	.	TRBJ1-2	CASIQVGGYGYTF	TGTGCCAGCATTCAAGTAGGGGGCTATGGCTACACCTTC
.	TRBV7-8	.	TRBJ1-1	CASSLRSLRVRNTEAFF	TGTGCCAGCAGCCTACGATCCCTCAGGGTGCGGAACACTGAAGCTTTCTTT
few	TRBV7-8	TRBD2	TRBJ2-7	CASSLDGLGMGDEQYF	TGTGCCAGCAGCTTAGACGGACTAGGCATGGGGGACGAGCAGTACTTC
.	TRBV27	.	TRBJ1-1	CASKLRGGEAFF	TGTGCCAGCAAATTAAGGGGGGGTGAAGCTTTCTTT
.	TRBV7-9	.	TRBJ2-1	CASRPPGFIGSEQFF	TGTGCCAGCCGACCCCCGGGTTTCATCGGGAGTGAGCAGTTCTTC
.	TRBV19	TRBD1	TRBJ2-7	CASSNKQGAGYEQYF	TGTGCCAGTAGTAACAAGCAGGGGGCTGGCTACGAGCAGTACTTC
.	TRBV11-2	.	TRBJ2-1	CASSPTQGSNEQFF	TGTGCCAGCAGCCCGACCCAGGGGTCCAATGAGCAGTTCTTC
.	TRBV30	.	TRBJ2-7	CAWGRGPISYEQYF	TGTGCCTGGGGGAGAGGACCCATCTCCTACGAGCAGTACTTC
.	TRBV6-5	.	TRBJ2-7	CASSYGSSEQYF	TGTGCCAGCAGTTATGGGAGTTCGGAGCAGTACTTC
.	TRBV30	.	TRBJ2-1	CAWTEGTYNEQFF	TGTGCCTGGACAGAGGGCACCTACAATGAGCAGTTCTTC
.	TRBV10-3	TRBD1	TRBJ2-5	CAISESGTGEETQYF	TGTGCCATCAGTGAGTCGGGGACAGGGGAAGAGACCCAGTACTTC
.	TRBV12-5	.	TRBJ1-1	CASGGPQPKTGNTEAFF	TGTGCTAGTGGGGGGCCCCAGCCAAAGACAGGTAACACTGAAGCTTTCTTT
.	TRBV7-2	.	TRBJ1-1	CASSLGHMNTEAFF	TGTGCCAGCAGCTTAGGACACATGAACACTGAAGCTTTCTTT
.	TRBV4-2	TRBD2	TRBJ2-2	CASSQDFGAGRGTGELFF	TGTGCCAGCAGCCAAGATTTTGGAGCGGGAAGAGGGACCGGGGAGCTGTTTTTT
.	TRBV12-5	TRBD2	TRBJ2-5	CASGQGLAGVETQYF	TGTGCTAGTGGTCAGGGACTAGCGGGAGTGGAGACCCAGTACTTC
.	TRBV9	TRBD1	TRBJ2-1	CASSVGDRDNEQFF	TGTGCCAGCAGCGTAGGGGACAGGGACAATGAGCAGTTCTTC
.	TRBV11-1	.	TRBJ2-5	CASSINNQETQYF	TGTGCCAGCAGCATTAATAACCAAGAGACCCAGTACTTC
once	TRBV4-1	TRBD1	TRBJ2-1	CASTRTGGTSPGYNEQFF	TGCGCCAGCACCCGGACAGGGGGGACCTCGCCAGGCTACAATGAGCAGTTCTTC
.	TRBV4-1	TRBD1	TRBJ1-2	CASSQVPGQGLSGYTF	TGCGCCAGCAGCCAAGTACCGGGACAGGGACTGAGTGGCTACACCTTC
once	TRBV4-1	.	TRBJ2-3	CASSQDTRGNTQYF	TGCGCCAGCAGCCAAGACACCAGGGGTAATACGCAGTATTTT
.	TRBV29-1	TRBD1	TRBJ2-3	CSVPGTGGNSDTQYF	TGCAGCGTCCCCGGGACAGGGGGCAATTCAGATACGCAGTATTTT
.	TRBV6-5	.	TRBJ1-2	CASSYTGGTGGYTF	TGTGCCAGCAGTTACACGGGGGGTACTGGTGGCTACACCTTC
.	TRBV7-8	TRBD2	TRBJ2-2	CASSQAGGPGGELFF	TGTGCCAGCAGCCAAGCGGGAGGGCCGGGCGGGGAGCTGTTTTTT
.	TRBV18	.	TRBJ1-1	CASSPPRVMNTEAFF	TGTGCCAGCTCACCACCGAGGGTCATGAACACTGAAGCTTTCTTT
.	TRBV5-6	.	TRBJ2-3	CASSFGGTVSTDTQYF	TGTGCCAGCAGCTTCGGCGGGACAGTGAGCACAGATACGCAGTATTTT
.	TRBV30	TRBD1	TRBJ2-7	CACGQGSYEQYF	TGTGCCTGCGGACAGGGATCCTACGAGCAGTACTTC
.	TRBV5-6	TRBD2	TRBJ2-1	CASSAYSGRALNEQFF	TGTGCCAGCAGCGCCTATAGCGGGAGGGCCCTCAATGAGCAGTTCTTC
.	TRBV7-6	TRBD1	TRBJ1-4	CASSLVRQGLHEKLFF	TGTGCCAGCAGCTTAGTGCGACAGGGCCTTCATGAAAAACTGTTTTTT
.	TRBV29-1	TRBD1	TRBJ2-3	CSYGQGGMQYF	TGCAGCTACGGACAGGGAGGAATGCAGTATTTT
.	TRBV7-2	.	TRBJ2-7	CASSPHGQVYEQYF	TGTGCCAGCAGCCCGCACGGACAAGTCTACGAGCAGTACTTC
.	TRBV29-1	TRBD1	TRBJ2-7	CSVEERETGAAYEQYF	TGCAGCGTTGAAGAGCGAGAAACAGGGGCGGCCTACGAGCAGTACTTC
.	TRBV28	.	TRBJ2-2	CASSLLDITGELFF	TGTGCCAGCAGTTTATTAGACATCACCGGGGAGCTGTTTTTT
.	TRBV7-2	TRBD2	TRBJ2-1	CASSLELAGVNEQFF	TGTGCCAGCAGCTTAGAACTAGCGGGAGTCAATGAGCAGTTCTTC
.	TRBV5-4	TRBD2	TRBJ2-7	CASRLAGAREQYF	TGTGCCAGCAGACTAGCGGGAGCTAGAGAGCAGTACTTC
.	TRBV5-6	.	TRBJ1-2	CASSLGGGPYGYTF	TGTGCCAGCAGCCTTGGGGGGGGACCCTATGGCTACACCTTC
.	TRBV28	TRBD2	TRBJ2-7	CASSHPSGSAYEQYF	TGTGCCAGCAGCCACCCTAGCGGTAGCGCCTACGAGCAGTACTTC
.	TRBV30	TRBD2	TRBJ2-7	CAWSGGVAGDLEQYF	TGTGCCTGGAGTGGAGGGGTAGCGGGAGATCTCGAGCAGTACTTC
.	TRBV6-5	TRBD1	TRBJ2-5	CASSSQGAFGETQYF	TGTGCCAGCAGTTCACAGGGGGCCTTCGGAGAGACCCAGTACTTC